This TCR beta chain appears in the sequencing data of a study of blood T cell repertoires in COVID-19. Whole-study context: Researchers got acute and convalescent COVID-19 samples from the United States, Italy and Spain. The analysed material was cDNA or gDNA that came from T cells, B-cell-depleted T cells, or PBMCs.

Trimming cost V 6 bases and J 1 base, with 12 bases left between them. The CDR3 sequence is 14 residues long. Per germline, CDR1 MNHEY and CDR2 SVGAGI. Per the original methods: Scientists estimated how many nucleated cells there were by amplifying reference gene primers. Sequencing was performed with immunoSEQ multiplex PCR; in TCRdb, only in-frame clones are kept and a portion is missing. Clone size and the V and J calls come from that table; the DNA yielded D and trimming. The sample includes a few hundred thousand clones, roughly 90% of them seen just once. The TCR sequence derives from a man aged 25 to 40 with acute or convalescent COVID-19. This rearrangement joins TRBV6-5 to TRBJ1-1, with a tentative D call TRBD1 (5 bases). Sequencing was done on a sample of peripheral blood. Written as DNA, the CDR3 is TGTGCCAGCAGACCGATCGACAGGAACACTGAAGCTTTCTTT. Protein product: CASRPIDRNTEAFF.